The 6 T cell receptor beta chains presented below share a single source sample, sequenced in a study of a mutant IDH1 vaccine in newly diagnosed glioma. Time point reported: week 5, during vaccination. Each dose delivered 300 ug of mutant IDH1 20-mer peptide subcutaneously with imiquimod. Sequenced by immunoSEQ multiplex PCR; TCRdb stores in-frame clones only, minus some. The sample shows 45,000 to 60,000 clones, more than 70% of them seen only once. Their antigen targets remain unknown. The sample here was PBMCs, taken from a glioma patient whose treatment included an IDH1 peptide vaccine. Source of these receptors: a man aged 45-60 years with glioma.

The rearrangement links TRBV30 to TRBJ1-2; D possibly corresponds to TRBD1 (5 bases). The CDR3 totals 17 residues. CDR1 is GTSNPN, CDR2 SVGIG, per germline (reference sequence). The V end was cut by 4 bases, the J end by 2 bases, with 23 bases between. The CDR3 here is CAWKGPKGRRLNYGYTF. The DNA of the CDR3 is TGTGCCTGGAAGGGACCTAAGGGTCGGCGGCTAAACTATGGCTACACCTTC.

Written as DNA, the CDR3 is TGCGCCAGCAGCCACCCTAGCGGACTCACAGATACGCAGTATTTT. The encoded protein is CASSHPSGLTDTQYF. The chain has TRBV5-1 and TRBJ2-3; 7 positions match TRBD2. Germline loops: CDR1 SGHRS, CDR2 YFSETQ. The CDR3 has 15 residues. V lost 4 bases, J lost 2 bases, and 7 bases stayed unmatched. The full variable domain, with the rest looked up from reference TRBV5-1 and TRBJ2-3, is KAGVTQTPRYLIKTRGQQVTLSCSPISGHRSVSWYQQTPGQGLQFLFEYFSETQRNKGNFPGRFSGRQFSNSRSEMNVSTLELGDSALYLCASSHPSGLTDTQYFGPGTRLTVL.

The rearrangement uses TRBV4-3 and TRBJ2-7; TRBD1 aligns across 10 bases. The CDR3 has 14 residues. Per the germline V gene, CDR1 is LGHNA and CDR2 is YSLEER. The V gene end was trimmed by 3 bases and the J gene end by 3 bases; junction bases not matched to a gene: 2. Written as DNA, the CDR3 is TGCGCCAGCAGCCAGGGGACAGGGGACTACGAGCAGTACTTC. Translation gives CASSQGTGDYEQYF.

The V gene is TRBV4-1, the J gene TRBJ2-3; 7 bases agree with TRBD2. The CDR3 runs to 17 residues. CDR1 is MGHRA, CDR2 YSYEKL, per germline. V was pared by 0 bases and J by 0 bases, with 6 bases of the junction left unmatched. CDR3 amino acids: CASSQESYGGSTDTQYF. For the CDR3, the DNA is TGCGCCAGCAGCCAAGAAAGTTACGGGGGGAGCACAGATACGCAGTATTTT.

V usage is TRBV7-9 and J usage is TRBJ2-1, with D hard to call. Trimming removed 3 bases at V and 7 bases at J, with 7 bases between. The CDR3 totals 12 residues. Germline V gene data show CDR1 as SEHNR and CDR2 as FQNEAQ (reference sequence). CDR3 amino acids: CASSLGLNEQFF. CDR3 nucleotides: TGTGCCAGCAGCTTGGGGTTAAATGAGCAGTTCTTC.

This clone has more than one count but fewer than ten. The J gene is TRBJ2-1, the V gene TRBV6-1; perhaps TRBD2 as D (5 bases). Trimming took off 4 bases at V and 9 bases at J, with 10 bases between the two ends. Germline V lookup: CDR1 MNHNS, CDR2 SASEGT. This CDR3 spans 12 amino acids. The CDR3 protein is CASSGIATEQFF. CDR3 coding DNA: TGTGCCAGCAGTGGGATAGCGACTGAGCAGTTCTTC.